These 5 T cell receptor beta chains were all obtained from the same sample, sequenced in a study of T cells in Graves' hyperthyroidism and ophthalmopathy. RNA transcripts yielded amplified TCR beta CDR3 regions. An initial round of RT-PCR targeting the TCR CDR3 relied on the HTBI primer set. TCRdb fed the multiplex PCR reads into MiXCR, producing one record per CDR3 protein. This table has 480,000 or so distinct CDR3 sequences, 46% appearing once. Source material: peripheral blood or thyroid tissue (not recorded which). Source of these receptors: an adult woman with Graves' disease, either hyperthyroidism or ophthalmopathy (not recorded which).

CDR3 DNA sequence: TGTGCCAGCAGTCCTGCCAGCGGACGGGGGAAACTGTTTTTT. It yields the protein CASSPASGRGKLFF. V gene TRBV6-1 combines with J gene TRBJ1-4; D possibly corresponds to TRBD1 (5 bases). Germline loops: CDR1 MNHNS, CDR2 SASEGT. This CDR3 spans 14 amino acids. V was pared by 5 bases and J by 11 bases, with 18 bases between.

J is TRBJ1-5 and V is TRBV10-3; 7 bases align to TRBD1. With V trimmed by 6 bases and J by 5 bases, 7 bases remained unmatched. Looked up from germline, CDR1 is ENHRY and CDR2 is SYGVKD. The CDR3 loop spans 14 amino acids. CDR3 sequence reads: CAIRSNRGDQPQHF. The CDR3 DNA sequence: TGTGCCATCAGATCAAACAGGGGTGATCAGCCCCAGCATTTT.

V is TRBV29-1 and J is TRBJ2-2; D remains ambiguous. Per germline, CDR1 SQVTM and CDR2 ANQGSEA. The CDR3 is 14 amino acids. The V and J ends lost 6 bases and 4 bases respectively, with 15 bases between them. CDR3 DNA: TGCAGCGTCTCGGACGGCCTGGGCACCGGGGAGCTGTTTTTT. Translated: CSVSDGLGTGELFF.

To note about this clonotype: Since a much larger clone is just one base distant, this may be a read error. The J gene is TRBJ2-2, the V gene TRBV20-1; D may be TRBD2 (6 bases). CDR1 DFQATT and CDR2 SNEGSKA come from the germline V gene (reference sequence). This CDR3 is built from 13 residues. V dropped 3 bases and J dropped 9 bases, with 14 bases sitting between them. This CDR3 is CSARRDSARELFF. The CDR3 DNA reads TGCAGTGCTAGGAGGGACTCAGCCAGGGAGCTGTTTTTT.

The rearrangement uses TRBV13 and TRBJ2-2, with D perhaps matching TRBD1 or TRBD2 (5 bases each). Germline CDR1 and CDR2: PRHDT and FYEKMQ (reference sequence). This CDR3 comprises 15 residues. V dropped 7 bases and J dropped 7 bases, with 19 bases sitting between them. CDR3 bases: TGTGCCAGCACCCGGAACGGGGCAGTGAACGGGGAGCTGTTTTTT. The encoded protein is CASTRNGAVNGELFF.